The 24 T cell receptor beta chains listed next were all sequenced from one sample in a study of blood T cell repertoires in COVID-19. Only in-frame clones appear in the TCRdb table, and some are missing; sequencing was by immunoSEQ multiplex PCR. Among roughly 250,000 clones listed, approximately 85% were seen once. The sequenced material came from PBMCs or T cells enriched from blood (not recorded which). The receptor source for this set is a woman between 45 and 60 years old who had recovered from COVID-19.

The chain couples TRBV10-3 to TRBJ1-1; possible D gene TRBD1, 6 bases. V was trimmed by 3 bases and J by 0 bases, leaving 11 bases between them. Germline V gene data show CDR1 as ENHRY and CDR2 as SYGVKD. The CDR3 covers 15 residues. Here the CDR3 reads CAISDQGPLNTEAFF. The DNA of the CDR3 is TGTGCCATCAGTGATCAGGGGCCCCTGAACACTGAAGCTTTCTTT.

The J gene is TRBJ1-1, the V gene TRBV7-9; no firm D call. CDR3 length: 10 amino acids. The germline gives CDR1 SEHNR, CDR2 FQNEAQ (reference sequence). V lost 2 bases and J lost 7, with 2 bases in between. The CDR3 bases are TGTGCCAGCAGCTTATATGAAGCTTTCTTT. Residues: CASSLYEAFF.

This chain links TRBV5-4 with TRBJ2-5; D is uncertain. The CDR3 has 13 amino acids. CDR1 and CDR2 (germline): SGHNT, YYREEE (reference sequence). The V gene lost 2 bases and the J gene lost 0 bases, with 5 bases spanning the gap. This CDR3 is CASSFPYQETQYF. In nucleotides, the CDR3 is TGTGCCAGCAGCTTTCCGTACCAAGAGACCCAGTACTTC.

The CDR3 DNA follows: TGTGCCAGCTCACCAAGTCAGACCTACAATGAGCAGTTCTTC. As protein: CASSPSQTYNEQFF. The J gene is TRBJ2-1, the V gene TRBV18; D unresolved. The CDR3 has 14 amino acids. Looked up from germline, CDR1 is KGHSH and CDR2 is LQKENI. V lost 2 bases, J lost 2 bases, and 7 bases lay in between.

The V gene is TRBV29-1, the J gene TRBJ2-7; TRBD1 matches at 8 bases. Germline V gives CDR1 SQVTM, CDR2 ANQGSEA. V shed 7 bases and J 6 bases; nucleotides not matched to a gene: 11. There are 13 residues in the CDR3. The CDR3 sequence is CSGSRTGSSEQYF. The CDR3 DNA sequence: TGCAGCGGGTCCCGGACAGGGTCTTCCGAGCAGTACTTC.

This sequence joins TRBV9 and TRBJ2-5; 16 nucleotides align to TRBD2. J lost 1 base, V lost 3 bases, and 12 bases had no gene match. CDR1 and CDR2 (germline): SGDLS, YYNGEE. The CDR3 is made up of 20 amino acids. DNA for the CDR3: TGTGCCAGCAGCGCCCCCGGGACTAGCGGGGGGGCCGTTTTCCAAGAGACCCAGTACTTC. Its translation: CASSAPGTSGGAVFQETQYF.

The V call is TRBV9, the J call TRBJ2-2; D perhaps matches TRBD2 (7 bases). Looked up from germline, CDR1 is SGDLS and CDR2 is YYNGEE. Deletions cut 3 bases from V and 6 bases from J, with 21 bases between. This CDR3 region has 17 residues. CDR3 sequence reads: CASSAPPGGARAGELFF. The CDR3 DNA reads as TGTGCCAGCAGCGCTCCCCCTGGGGGGGCTCGGGCCGGGGAGCTGTTTTTT.

The chain combines TRBV3-1 (or the pseudogene TRBV3-2) with TRBJ2-4; 9 bases line up with TRBD1. Germline trimming cut 5 bases from V and 8 bases from J; bases unmatched to any gene: 7. The CDR3 is 14 amino acids. Germline assignment: CDR1 LGHDT and CDR2 YNNKEL (reference sequence). The CDR3 nucleotides are TGTGCCAGCAGCGGTACAGGGGGCGCTTACATTCAGTACTTC. The encoded protein is CASSGTGGAYIQYF.

The V and J genes are TRBV19 and TRBJ2-1; D remains unclear. Germline CDR1 LNHDA, CDR2 SQIVND (reference sequence). V gave up 1 base and J gave up 3 bases, with 7 bases separating them. CDR3 length: 14 amino acids. The CDR3 region has the DNA TGTGCCAGTAGTATAGTTGGCGGCTACAATGAGCAGTTCTTC. Protein product: CASSIVGGYNEQFF.

This rearrangement joins TRBV7-9 to TRBJ2-1; no clear D gene. The germline V gene has CDR1 SEHNR and CDR2 FQNEAQ (reference sequence). This CDR3 spans 14 amino acids. V was cut by 1 base and J by 5 bases, with 9 bases left in between. The CDR3: CASSLVGGDNEQFF. CDR3 coding DNA: TGTGCCAGCAGCTTAGTTGGCGGAGACAATGAGCAGTTCTTC. Full variable domain (remainder filled in from reference TRBV7-9 and TRBJ2-1): DTGVSQNPRHKITKRGQNVTFRCDPISEHNRLYWYRQTLGQGPEFLTYFQNEAQLEKSRLLSDRFSAERPKGSFSTLEIQRTEQGDSAMYLCASSLVGGDNEQFFGPGTRLTVL.

The rearrangement uses TRBV6-5 and TRBJ1-5; D call uncertain. The CDR3 consists of 14 residues. V was pared by 2 bases and J by 6 bases, with 11 bases between. Germline CDR1 MNHEY, CDR2 SVGAGI. CDR3 protein: CASSYRQAGQPQHF. The DNA for the CDR3 is TGTGCCAGCAGTTACAGGCAGGCGGGTCAGCCCCAGCATTTT.

The chain combines TRBV6-1 with TRBJ1-2, with TRBD1 matching over 7 bases. Trimming took 3 bases from V and 3 from J; bases not matched to a gene: 10. From germline, CDR1 is MNHNS and CDR2 SASEGT. This CDR3 comprises 16 residues. The CDR3 region has the DNA TGTGCCAGCAGTGAGATGCACAGGGGCTTGGACTATGGCTACACCTTC. Translated, it gives CASSEMHRGLDYGYTF.

The chain recombines TRBV2 with TRBJ2-1; D perhaps matches TRBD2 (7 bases). Deletions cut 6 bases from V and 11 bases from J, with 11 bases between. The germline CDR1 and CDR2 sequences are SNHLY and FYNNEI. The CDR3 sequence is 11 residues long. The CDR3 region is CASSPGGKQFF. CDR3 sequence (DNA): TGTGCCAGCAGCCCGGGGGGCAAGCAGTTCTTC. The entire variable domain, with the rest obtained from reference TRBV2 and TRBJ2-1, is as follows: EPEVTQTPSHQVTQMGQEVILRCVPISNHLYFYWYRQILGQKVEFLVSFYNNEISEKSEIFDDQFSVERPDGSNFTLKIRSTKLEDSAMYFCASSPGGKQFFGPGTRLTVL.

The J gene is TRBJ1-4, the V gene TRBV5-8; 10 nucleotides line up with TRBD1. This CDR3 contains 15 residues. Per germline, CDR1 SGHTS and CDR2 YDEGEE. V was pared by 4 bases and J by 8 bases, with 8 bases of the junction left unmatched. CDR3 sequence reads: CASSVRTGGLEKLFF. CDR3 bases: TGTGCCAGCAGCGTGCGGACAGGGGGTTTGGAAAAACTGTTTTTT.

This chain uses TRBV5-1 with TRBJ1-1; D might be TRBD1 (5 bases). CDR3 length: 16 amino acids. Per germline, CDR1 SGHRS and CDR2 YFSETQ. The ends were cut back, 0 bases at V and 0 bases at J, with 12 bases in the middle. The CDR3 DNA sequence: TGCGCCAGCAGCTTGGCGCGACAGATTATGAACACTGAAGCTTTCTTT. Translation: CASSLARQIMNTEAFF. Drawing the rest from reference TRBV5-1 and TRBJ1-1, the complete variable domain is KAGVTQTPRYLIKTRGQQVTLSCSPISGHRSVSWYQQTPGQGLQFLFEYFSETQRNKGNFPGRFSGRQFSNSRSEMNVSTLELGDSALYLCASSLARQIMNTEAFFGQGTRLTVV.

As DNA, the CDR3 is TGTGCCAGCAGCTTGGCTTGGCTAGCGGGGGCCACCTACAATGAGCAGTTCTTC. Protein sequence: CASSLAWLAGATYNEQFF. This chain joins TRBV5-6 and TRBJ2-1; 10 nucleotides agree with TRBD2. With V trimmed by 0 bases and J by 2 bases, 8 bases remained unmatched. Germline CDR1 reads SGHDT; CDR2 reads YYEEEE. There are 18 residues in the CDR3. The complete variable domain, with remaining parts taken from reference TRBV5-6 and TRBJ2-1, reads DAGVTQSPTHLIKTRGQQVTLRCSPKSGHDTVSWYQQALGQGPQFIFQYYEEEERQRGNFPDRFSGHQFPNYSSELNVNALLLGDSALYLCASSLAWLAGATYNEQFFGPGTRLTVL.

This rearrangement joins TRBV14 to TRBJ2-1; 10 nucleotides align to TRBD2. V shed 0 bases and J 6 bases; nucleotides not matched to a gene: 5. The CDR3 covers 16 residues. The germline V gene encodes CDR1 SGHDN and CDR2 FVKESK. This CDR3 reads CASSQDGTSASNEQFF. CDR3 nucleotides: TGTGCCAGCAGCCAAGATGGGACTAGCGCATCCAATGAGCAGTTCTTC. Looking up the rest from reference TRBV14 and TRBJ2-1 gives the full variable domain: EAGVTQFPSHSVIEKGQTVTLRCDPISGHDNLYWYRRVMGKEIKFLLHFVKESKQDESGMPNNRFLAERTGGTYSTLKVQPAELEDSGVYFCASSQDGTSASNEQFFGPGTRLTVL.

This clone was counted only a few times. The rearrangement links TRBV4-1 to TRBJ2-2; 7 positions agree with TRBD1. The trim removed 4 bases at V and 6 bases at J, leaving 5 bases unmatched. This CDR3 has 14 amino acids. CDR1 and CDR2 (germline): MGHRA, YSYEKL. The CDR3 sequence: CASSRLTGAGELFF. The CDR3 DNA reads as TGCGCCAGCAGCCGCCTAACAGGGGCCGGGGAGCTGTTTTTT.

This chain joins TRBV18 and TRBJ2-5; 9 bases match TRBD2. Per the germline V gene, CDR1 is KGHSH and CDR2 is LQKENI. V was pared by 4 bases and J by 2 bases, with 5 bases of the junction left unmatched. The CDR3 contains 15 residues. The CDR3 DNA reads as TGTGCCAGCTCACTCTCTCTAGCGGGACAAGAGACCCAGTACTTC. Translating it yields CASSLSLAGQETQYF.

The chain carries TRBV4-3 and TRBJ2-1; TRBD2 matches 7 bases. V lost 4 bases, J lost 0 bases, and 6 bases stayed unmatched. Germline CDR1 reads LGHNA; CDR2 reads YSLEER. The CDR3 covers 16 residues. The CDR3: CASSLHRDYSYNEQFF. The CDR3 DNA reads TGCGCCAGCAGCCTGCACCGGGACTACTCCTACAATGAGCAGTTCTTC.

The J gene is TRBJ1-2, the V gene TRBV30; a possible D gene is TRBD1 (6 bases). Trimming left V 4 bases short and J 4 bases short, with 10 bases between. This CDR3 has 12 amino acids. Germline loops: CDR1 GTSNPN, CDR2 SVGIG (reference sequence). Here the CDR3 DNA reads TGTGCCTGGACATGGGGGCTCTATGGCTACACCTTC. Protein product: CAWTWGLYGYTF.

The chain has TRBV4-1 and TRBJ1-2; D is ambiguous. Germline lookup yields CDR1 MGHRA and CDR2 YSYEKL. The CDR3 length is 15 residues. V shed 4 bases and J shed 8 bases, with 20 bases lying between them. Written as DNA, the CDR3 is TGCGCCAGCAGCCTTAACAGAATAGGCTCGGAAGGCTACACCTTC. It specifies CASSLNRIGSEGYTF.

V gene TRBV7-2 combines with J gene TRBJ1-1, with 7 bases matching TRBD1. The CDR3 spans 14 residues. After removal of 5 bases from V and 7 bases from J, the junction contained 10 bases not matched to a gene. Germline V gives CDR1 SGHTA, CDR2 FQGNSA. The DNA of the CDR3 is TGTGCCAGCAGCGCCAGACAGGGACAAATTGAAGCTTTCTTT. This translates into CASSARQGQIEAFF.

The rearrangement uses TRBV10-3 and TRBJ1-5; unclear D gene. V lost 6 bases and J 0 bases, leaving 9 bases between the germline ends. Germline assignment: CDR1 ENHRY and CDR2 SYGVKD. There are 14 residues in the CDR3. The CDR3 DNA reads TGTGCCATCAGCCCCGGGGATAGCAATCAGCCCCAGCATTTT. Protein: CAISPGDSNQPQHF.